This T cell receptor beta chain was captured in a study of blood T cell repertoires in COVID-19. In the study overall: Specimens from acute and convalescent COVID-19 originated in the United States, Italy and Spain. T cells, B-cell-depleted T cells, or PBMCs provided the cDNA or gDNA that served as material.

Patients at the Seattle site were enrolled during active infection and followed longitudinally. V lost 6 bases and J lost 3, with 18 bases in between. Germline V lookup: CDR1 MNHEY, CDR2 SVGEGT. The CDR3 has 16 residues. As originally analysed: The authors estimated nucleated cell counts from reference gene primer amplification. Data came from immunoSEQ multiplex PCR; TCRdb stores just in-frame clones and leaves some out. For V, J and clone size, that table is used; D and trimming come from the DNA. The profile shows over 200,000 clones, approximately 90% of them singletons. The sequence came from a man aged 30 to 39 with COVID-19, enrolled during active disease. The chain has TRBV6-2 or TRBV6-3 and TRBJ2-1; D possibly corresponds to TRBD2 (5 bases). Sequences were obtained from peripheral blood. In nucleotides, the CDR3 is TGTGCCAGCAGCTTAGACCGGGGTCGACTCTACAATGAGCAGTTCTTC. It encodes CASSLDRGRLYNEQFF.